The 22 T cell receptor beta chains below come from one sample, sequenced in a study of T cell responses to AZD1222 COVID-19 vaccine. TCRdb keeps only in-frame clones here, not all; method: immunoSEQ multiplex PCR. The profile shows under 120,000 clones, around 94% of them singletons. The sample was peripheral blood, taken on day 0 of AZD1222 vaccination. The receptors come from an adult in good health.

This chain joins TRBV28 and TRBJ1-5; a weak D match, TRBD1 (5 bases). The CDR3 consists of 14 residues. V shed 5 bases and J shed 6 bases, with 14 bases lying between them. Germline CDR1 reads MDHEN; CDR2 reads SYDVKM. CDR3 nucleotides: TGTGCCAGCAGTCAGGGAGGGACGGGTCAGCCCCAGCATTTT. Translated, it gives CASSQGGTGQPQHF.

V is TRBV19 and J is TRBJ1-2, with a weak D call TRBD1 (5 bases). Deletions cut 6 bases from V and 6 bases from J, with 14 bases between. CDR1 and CDR2 (germline): LNHDA, SQIVND (reference sequence). The CDR3 covers 13 residues. CDR3 residues: CASRLSGTDGYTF. The CDR3 DNA sequence: TGTGCCAGTAGGCTATCTGGGACGGATGGCTACACCTTC.

The rearrangement links TRBV9 to TRBJ2-7; 10 nucleotides match TRBD1. The V gene's germline CDR1 is SGDLS and CDR2 YYNGEE. The CDR3 has 14 amino acids. V lost 2 bases, J lost 6 bases, and 5 bases stayed unmatched. Written as DNA, the CDR3 is TGTGCCAGCAGCGTTATGACAGGGGGCGGCGAGCAGTACTTC. Its translation: CASSVMTGGGEQYF. The variable domain in full, with the rest retrieved from reference TRBV9 and TRBJ2-7, is DSGVTQTPKHLITATGQRVTLRCSPRSGDLSVYWYQQSLDQGLQFLIQYYNGEERAKGNILERFSAQQFPDLHSELNLSSLELGDSALYFCASSVMTGGGEQYFGPGTRLTVT.

The rearrangement uses TRBV19 and TRBJ2-7; either TRBD1 or TRBD2 may supply D (7 bases each). This CDR3 is 15 amino acids long. Trimming stripped 2 bases from V and 7 bases from J, with 18 bases between. CDR1 and CDR2 (germline): LNHDA, SQIVND (reference sequence). The CDR3 sequence: CASSISGTVRDEQYF. DNA of the CDR3: TGTGCCAGTAGTATAAGCGGGACAGTGAGGGATGAGCAGTACTTC.

The chain couples TRBV11-2 to TRBJ2-1; TRBD1 is a possible D gene (7 bases). Germline loops: CDR1 SGHAT, CDR2 FQNNGV. Trimming took off 5 bases at V and 4 bases at J, with 15 bases between the two ends. The CDR3 runs 15 residues. The CDR3 nucleotides are TGTGCCAGCAGCGGAGGGACAGAGCTTTACAATGAGCAGTTCTTC. This translates into CASSGGTELYNEQFF.

The rearrangement uses TRBV6-5 and TRBJ2-2; no clear D gene. The CDR3 totals 13 residues. The germline V gene has CDR1 MNHEY and CDR2 SVGAGI. The V end was cut by 1 base, the J end by 6 bases, with 6 bases between. For the CDR3, the DNA is TGTGCCAGCAGTTACTGGGAAGCCGGGGAGCTGTTTTTT. Its protein is CASSYWEAGELFF.

Concerning this clone: The sample has other DNA sequences that encode this CDR3 too. The rearrangement links TRBV13 to TRBJ1-3, with D hard to call. Trimming took off 3 bases at V and 0 bases at J, with 3 bases between the two ends. This CDR3 has 13 amino acids. Germline CDR1 and CDR2: PRHDT and FYEKMQ (reference sequence). The CDR3 bases are TGTGCCAGCAGCTTGGGCTCTGGAAACACCATATATTTT. Translating gives CASSLGSGNTIYF.

The chain recombines TRBV7-2 with TRBJ1-5, with 12 nucleotides matching TRBD1. The V segment lost 5 bases and the J segment 7 bases; nucleotides outside the gene matches: 6. The CDR3 consists of 15 residues. The germline V gene encodes CDR1 SGHTA and CDR2 FQGNSA. The CDR3 bases are TGTGCCAGCAGCAGTGCGGGACAGGGGGCCCAGCCCCAGCATTTT. Amino acid sequence: CASSSAGQGAQPQHF.

This chain uses TRBV10-1 with TRBJ2-7, with 9 bases that match TRBD2. The CDR3 is 18 amino acids. Germline V gene data show CDR1 as WNHNN and CDR2 as SYGVQD (reference sequence). The V and J ends lost 6 bases and 5 bases, in that order; junction bases with no gene match: 20. Here the CDR3 reads CASRDNRLADTIVHEQYF. The CDR3 bases are TGCGCCAGCAGAGATAATCGACTAGCGGACACTATCGTCCACGAGCAGTACTTC.

The chain couples TRBV9 to TRBJ1-1; D not resolved. V was shortened by 4 bases and J by 0 bases, with 10 bases between the two germline ends. Germline values: CDR1 SGDLS, CDR2 YYNGEE. The CDR3 has 14 residues. CDR3 in DNA: TGTGCCAGCAGCCAAACAGCCATGAACACTGAAGCTTTCTTT. Translating gives CASSQTAMNTEAFF.

The chain recombines TRBV19 with TRBJ1-5; D unclear. Germline CDR1 is LNHDA and CDR2 is SQIVND (reference sequence). V lost 7 bases and J lost 6, with 16 bases in between. The CDR3 has 14 residues. In DNA form, the CDR3 reads TGTGCCAGTACCTACGGTGGGGTGGGTCAGCCCCAGCATTTT. The encoded protein is CASTYGGVGQPQHF.

The rearrangement links TRBV5-6 to TRBJ1-2; D perhaps matches TRBD1 (5 bases). V gave up 0 bases and J gave up 7 bases, with 10 bases separating them. The CDR3 has 13 residues. Germline values: CDR1 SGHDT, CDR2 YYEEEE. The chain's CDR3 is CASSLAGIGGYTF. The CDR3 nucleotides are TGTGCCAGCAGCTTGGCAGGGATTGGTGGCTACACCTTC. The full variable domain, its missing parts supplied by reference TRBV5-6 and TRBJ1-2, is DAGVTQSPTHLIKTRGQQVTLRCSPKSGHDTVSWYQQALGQGPQFIFQYYEEEERQRGNFPDRFSGHQFPNYSSELNVNALLLGDSALYLCASSLAGIGGYTFGSGTRLTVV.

The V call is TRBV19, the J call TRBJ1-5; D remains ambiguous. V dropped 0 bases and J dropped 9 bases, with 6 bases sitting between them. CDR1 LNHDA and CDR2 SQIVND come from the germline V gene (reference sequence). CDR3 length: 12 residues. The CDR3 here is CASSIDLRPQHF. The CDR3 nucleotides read TGTGCCAGTAGTATAGATCTGAGGCCCCAGCATTTT.

V is TRBV6-5 and J is TRBJ1-3; weak D call: TRBD1 (6 bases). The germline gives CDR1 MNHEY, CDR2 SVGAGI. V dropped 8 bases and J dropped 2 bases, with 13 bases sitting between them. CDR3 length: 14 amino acids. The CDR3 region has the DNA TGTGCCAGCGGCCCGGGGGCGCCTGGAAACACCATATATTTT. It specifies CASGPGAPGNTIYF.

This clone is a singleton in its sample. The V gene is TRBV4-1, the J gene TRBJ1-2; D is undetermined. CDR1 and CDR2 from the germline V gene are MGHRA and YSYEKL. The ends were cut back, 1 base at V and 4 bases at J, with 16 bases in the middle. This CDR3 region has 16 residues. For the CDR3, the DNA is TGCGCCAGCAGCCAAGTATCGGCACCGGAGTCCTATGGCTACACCTTC. This codes for CASSQVSAPESYGYTF.

The chain links TRBV5-1 to TRBJ2-5, with D perhaps matching TRBD2 (7 bases). Germline V gene lookup returns CDR1 SGHRS and CDR2 YFSETQ. The CDR3 totals 16 residues. Trimming cost V 2 bases and J 4 bases, with 18 bases left between them. The CDR3 region is CASSLSTQGGRETQYF. The CDR3 nucleotides read TGCGCCAGCAGCTTATCGACACAGGGAGGGCGAGAGACCCAGTACTTC.

The chain links TRBV11-2 to TRBJ1-6; D is uncertain. CDR3 size: 14 residues. Trimming shortened V by 0 bases and J by 10 bases, and 10 bases separated the two germline ends. Looked up from germline, CDR1 is SGHAT and CDR2 is FQNNGV. The CDR3, as DNA: TGTGCCAGCAGCTTAGAGGTTGGGTACTCACCCCTCCACTTT. Translated: CASSLEVGYSPLHF.

This chain uses TRBV4-1 with TRBJ2-5; 11 bases match TRBD2. There are 14 residues in the CDR3. Per the germline V gene, CDR1 is MGHRA and CDR2 is YSYEKL. V lost 2 bases and J lost 11; bases outside the gene matches: 7. The CDR3 sequence is CASSQSTLAGGQYF. CDR3 nucleotide sequence: TGCGCCAGCAGCCAAAGTACTCTAGCGGGGGGACAGTACTTC.

The chain recombines TRBV5-1 with TRBJ1-1; 7 positions match TRBD1. The trim removed 0 bases at V and 0 bases at J, leaving 8 bases unmatched. The CDR3 has 17 amino acids. CDR1 is SGHRS and CDR2 is YFSETQ in the germline V gene. The CDR3 coding sequence is TGCGCCAGCAGCTTGGAGGGACAGCTACTCATGAACACTGAAGCTTTCTTT. Translation: CASSLEGQLLMNTEAFF.

The rearrangement links TRBV6-6 to TRBJ2-6; 12 bases match TRBD2. The V gene's germline CDR1 is MNHNY and CDR2 SVGAGI (reference sequence). The CDR3 sequence is 17 residues long. The ends lost 5 bases at V and 4 bases at J; junction bases unmatched: 6. The CDR3 DNA reads as TGTGCCAGCAGTCTTCTAGCGGGGGGGCGCGGGGCCAACGTCCTGACTTTC. This codes for CASSLLAGGRGANVLTF.

The chain joins TRBV9 to TRBJ2-7, with 9 bases identical to TRBD1. The V segment lost 4 bases and the J segment 2 bases; nucleotides outside the gene matches: 10. There are 16 residues in the CDR3. Per germline, CDR1 SGDLS and CDR2 YYNGEE. CDR3 DNA sequence: TGTGCCAGCAGCTCGACCACCGGGACAGGGACCTACGAGCAGTACTTC. It specifies CASSSTTGTGTYEQYF.

The rearrangement joins TRBV18 to TRBJ1-2, with TRBD1 matching 8 bases. The germline V gene encodes CDR1 KGHSH and CDR2 LQKENI. The CDR3 length is 15 residues. V shed 3 bases and J 0 bases; nucleotides not matched to a gene: 3. The CDR3 here is CASSPGQGPNYGYTF. Written as DNA, the CDR3 is TGTGCCAGCTCACCCGGACAGGGACCTAACTATGGCTACACCTTC.